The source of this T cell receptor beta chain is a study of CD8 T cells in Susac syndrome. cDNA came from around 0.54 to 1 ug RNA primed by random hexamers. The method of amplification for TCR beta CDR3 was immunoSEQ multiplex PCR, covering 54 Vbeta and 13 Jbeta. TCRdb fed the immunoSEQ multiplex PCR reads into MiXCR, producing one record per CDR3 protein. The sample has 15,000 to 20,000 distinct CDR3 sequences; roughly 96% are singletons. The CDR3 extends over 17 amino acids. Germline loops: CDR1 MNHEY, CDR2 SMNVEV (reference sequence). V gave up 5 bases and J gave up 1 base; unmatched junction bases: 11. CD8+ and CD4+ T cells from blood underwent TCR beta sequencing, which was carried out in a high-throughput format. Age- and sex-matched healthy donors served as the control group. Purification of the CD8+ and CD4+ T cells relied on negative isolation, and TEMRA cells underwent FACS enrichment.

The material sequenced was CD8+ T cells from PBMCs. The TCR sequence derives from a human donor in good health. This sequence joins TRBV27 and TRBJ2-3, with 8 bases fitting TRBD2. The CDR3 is CASSPTPAGAGTDTQYF. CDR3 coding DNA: TGTGCCAGCAGTCCAACTCCAGCGGGAGCTGGCACAGATACGCAGTATTTT.